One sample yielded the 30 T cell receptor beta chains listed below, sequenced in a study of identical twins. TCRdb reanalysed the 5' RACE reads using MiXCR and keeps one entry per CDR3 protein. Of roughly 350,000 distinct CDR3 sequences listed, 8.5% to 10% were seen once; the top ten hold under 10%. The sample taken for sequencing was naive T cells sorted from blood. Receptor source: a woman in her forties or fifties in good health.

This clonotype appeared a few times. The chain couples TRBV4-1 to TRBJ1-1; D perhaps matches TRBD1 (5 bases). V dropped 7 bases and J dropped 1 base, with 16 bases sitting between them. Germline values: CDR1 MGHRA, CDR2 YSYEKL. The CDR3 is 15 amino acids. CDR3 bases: TGCGCCAGCACCCTAAATCCCGGGGCGAACACTGAAGCTTTCTTT. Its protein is CASTLNPGANTEAFF.

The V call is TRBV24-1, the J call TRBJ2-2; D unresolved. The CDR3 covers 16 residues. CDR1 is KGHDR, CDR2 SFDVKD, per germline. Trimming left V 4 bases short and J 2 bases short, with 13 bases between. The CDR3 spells CATSDHGWGNTGELFF. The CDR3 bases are TGTGCCACCAGTGACCATGGATGGGGAAACACCGGGGAGCTGTTTTTT.

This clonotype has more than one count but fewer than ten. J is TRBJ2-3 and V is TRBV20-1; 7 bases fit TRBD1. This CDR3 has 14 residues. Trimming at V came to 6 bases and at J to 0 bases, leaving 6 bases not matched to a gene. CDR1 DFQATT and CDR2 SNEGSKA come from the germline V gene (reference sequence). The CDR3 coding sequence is TGCAGTGCCCGACAGGGCTTAAGCACAGATACGCAGTATTTT. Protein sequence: CSARQGLSTDTQYF.

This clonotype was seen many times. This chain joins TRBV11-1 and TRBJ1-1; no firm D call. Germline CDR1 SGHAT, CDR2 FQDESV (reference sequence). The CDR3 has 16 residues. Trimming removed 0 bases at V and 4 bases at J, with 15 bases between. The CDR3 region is CASSLALAGRGTEAFF. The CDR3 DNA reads TGTGCCAGCAGCTTAGCGCTGGCAGGAAGAGGCACTGAAGCTTTCTTT.

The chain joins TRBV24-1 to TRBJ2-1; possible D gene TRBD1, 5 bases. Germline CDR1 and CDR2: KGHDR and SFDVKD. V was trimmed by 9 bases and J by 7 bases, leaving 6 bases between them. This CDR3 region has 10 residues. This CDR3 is CATSGNEQFF. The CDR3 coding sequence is TGTGCCACCTCAGGGAATGAGCAGTTCTTC.

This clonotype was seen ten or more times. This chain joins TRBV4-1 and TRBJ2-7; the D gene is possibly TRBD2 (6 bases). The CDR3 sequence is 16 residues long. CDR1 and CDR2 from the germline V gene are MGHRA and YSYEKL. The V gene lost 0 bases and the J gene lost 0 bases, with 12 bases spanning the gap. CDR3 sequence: CASSQDGGFSSYEQYV. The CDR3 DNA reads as TGCGCCAGCAGCCAAGATGGGGGGTTTAGCTCCTACGAGCAGTACGTC.

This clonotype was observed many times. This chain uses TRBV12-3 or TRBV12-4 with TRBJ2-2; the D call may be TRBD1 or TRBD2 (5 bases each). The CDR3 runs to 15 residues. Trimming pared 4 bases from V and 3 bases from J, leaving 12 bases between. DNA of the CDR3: TGTGCCAGCAGTTCCCTGCGAGGGGACACCGGGGAGCTGTTTTTT. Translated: CASSSLRGDTGELFF.

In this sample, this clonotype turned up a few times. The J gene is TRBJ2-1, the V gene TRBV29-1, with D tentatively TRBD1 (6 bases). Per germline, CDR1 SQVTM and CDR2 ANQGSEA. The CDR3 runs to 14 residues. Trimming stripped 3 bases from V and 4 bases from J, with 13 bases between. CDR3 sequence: CSVEGQGKYNEQFF. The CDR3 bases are TGCAGCGTTGAGGGCCAGGGGAAATACAATGAGCAGTTCTTC.

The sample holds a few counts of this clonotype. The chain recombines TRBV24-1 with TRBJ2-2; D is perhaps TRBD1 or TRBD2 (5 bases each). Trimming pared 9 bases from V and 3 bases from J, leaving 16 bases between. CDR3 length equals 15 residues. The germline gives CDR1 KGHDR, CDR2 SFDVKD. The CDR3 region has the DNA TGTGCCACCGCTTACGGGGCGCGGGACACCGGGGAGCTGTTTTTT. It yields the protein CATAYGARDTGELFF.

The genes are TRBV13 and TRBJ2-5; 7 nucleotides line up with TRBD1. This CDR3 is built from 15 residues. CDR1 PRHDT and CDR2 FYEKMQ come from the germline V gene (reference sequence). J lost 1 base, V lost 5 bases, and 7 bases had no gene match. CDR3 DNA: TGTGCCAGCAGCCTCAGACAGGGAATCCAAGAGACCCAGTACTTC. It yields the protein CASSLRQGIQETQYF.

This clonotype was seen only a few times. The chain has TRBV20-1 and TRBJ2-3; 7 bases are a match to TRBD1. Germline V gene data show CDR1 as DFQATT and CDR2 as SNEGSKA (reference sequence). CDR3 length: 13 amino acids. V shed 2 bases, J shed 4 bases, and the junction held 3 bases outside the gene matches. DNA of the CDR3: TGCAGTGCTAGAAAGACAGGGTCAGATACGCAGTATTTT. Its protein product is CSARKTGSDTQYF.

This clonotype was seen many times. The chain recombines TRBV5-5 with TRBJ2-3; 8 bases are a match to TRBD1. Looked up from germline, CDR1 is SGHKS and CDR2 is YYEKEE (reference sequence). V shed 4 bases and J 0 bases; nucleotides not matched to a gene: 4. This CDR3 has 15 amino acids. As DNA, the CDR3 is TGTGCCAGCAGCCGGACAGGGCCTAGCACAGATACGCAGTATTTT. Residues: CASSRTGPSTDTQYF.

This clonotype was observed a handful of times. CDR3 amino acids: CASSLAQPGWETQYF. The CDR3 bases are TGCGCCAGCAGCTTGGCACAGCCTGGGTGGGAGACCCAGTACTTC. The gene calls are TRBV5-1 and TRBJ2-5; D uncertain. Germline V gene lookup returns CDR1 SGHRS and CDR2 YFSETQ. The CDR3 extends over 15 amino acids. Trimming shortened V by 0 bases and J by 5 bases, and 14 bases separated the two germline ends.

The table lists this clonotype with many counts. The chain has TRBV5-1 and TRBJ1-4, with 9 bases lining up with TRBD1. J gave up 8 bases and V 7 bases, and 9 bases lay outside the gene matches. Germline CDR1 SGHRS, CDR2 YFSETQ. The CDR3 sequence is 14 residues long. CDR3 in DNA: TGCGCCAGCGGACTACAGGGGGCAGGAGAAAAACTGTTTTTT. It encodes CASGLQGAGEKLFF.

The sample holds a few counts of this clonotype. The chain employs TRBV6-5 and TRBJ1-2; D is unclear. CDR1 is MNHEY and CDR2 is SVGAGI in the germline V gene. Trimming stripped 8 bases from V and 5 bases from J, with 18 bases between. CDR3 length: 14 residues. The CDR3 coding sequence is TGTGCCAGCGTTGGCGGGCTAGGGCTATATGGCTACACCTTC. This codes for CASVGGLGLYGYTF.

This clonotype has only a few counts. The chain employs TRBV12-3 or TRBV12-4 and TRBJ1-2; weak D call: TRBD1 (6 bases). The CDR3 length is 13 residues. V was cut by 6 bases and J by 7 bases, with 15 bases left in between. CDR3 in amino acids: CASSLGQSFGYTF. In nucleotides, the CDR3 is TGTGCCAGCAGCCTCGGACAGTCCTTTGGCTACACCTTC.

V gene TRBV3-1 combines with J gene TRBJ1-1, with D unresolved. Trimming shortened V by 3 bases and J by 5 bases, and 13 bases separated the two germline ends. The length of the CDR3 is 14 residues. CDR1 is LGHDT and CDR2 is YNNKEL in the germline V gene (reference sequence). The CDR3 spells CASSQREWGTEAFF. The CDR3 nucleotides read TGTGCCAGCAGCCAGAGGGAATGGGGAACTGAAGCTTTCTTT.

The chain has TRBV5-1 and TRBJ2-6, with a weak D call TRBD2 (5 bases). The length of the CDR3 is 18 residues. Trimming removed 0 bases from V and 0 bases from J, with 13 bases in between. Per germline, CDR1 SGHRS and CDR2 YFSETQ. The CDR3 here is CASSLGTQKNSGANVLTF. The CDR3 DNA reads TGCGCCAGCAGCTTGGGGACTCAAAAAAACTCTGGGGCCAACGTCCTGACTTTC.

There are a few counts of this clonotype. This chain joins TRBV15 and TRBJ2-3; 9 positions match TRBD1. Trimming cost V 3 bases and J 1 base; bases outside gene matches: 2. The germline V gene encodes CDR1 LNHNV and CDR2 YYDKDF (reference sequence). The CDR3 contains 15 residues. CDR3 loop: CATSSRTGGTDTQYF. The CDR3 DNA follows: TGTGCCACCAGCAGTAGGACAGGGGGCACAGATACGCAGTATTTT.

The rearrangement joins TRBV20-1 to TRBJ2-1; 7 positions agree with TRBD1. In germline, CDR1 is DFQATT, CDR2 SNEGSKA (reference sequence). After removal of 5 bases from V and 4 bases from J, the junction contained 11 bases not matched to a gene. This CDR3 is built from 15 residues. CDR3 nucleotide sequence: TGCAGTGCTCGCCCTCGGACAGGACATTACAATGAGCAGTTCTTC. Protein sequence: CSARPRTGHYNEQFF.

In DNA, the CDR3 is TGCGCCAGCAGTGTCACAGGGGGCCGGCAGCCCCAGCATTTT. It encodes CASSVTGGRQPQHF. The rearrangement uses TRBV10-2 and TRBJ1-5, with TRBD1 identical over 9 bases. CDR3 length: 14 amino acids. Germline V gene sequence: CDR1 WSHSY, CDR2 SAAADI. V shed 4 bases, J shed 7 bases, and the junction held 5 bases outside the gene matches.

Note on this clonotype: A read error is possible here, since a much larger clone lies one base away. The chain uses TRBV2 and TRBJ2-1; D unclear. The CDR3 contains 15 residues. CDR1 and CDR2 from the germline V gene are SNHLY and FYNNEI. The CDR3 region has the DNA TGTGGCAGCAGTGACTTTCTAGGTTCCTACAATGAGCAGTTCTTC. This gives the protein CGSSDFLGSYNEQFF.

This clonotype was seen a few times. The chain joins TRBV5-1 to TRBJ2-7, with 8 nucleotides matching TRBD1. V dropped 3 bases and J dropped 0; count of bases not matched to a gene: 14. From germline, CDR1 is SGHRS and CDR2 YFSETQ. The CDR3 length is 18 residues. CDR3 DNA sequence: TGCGCCAGCAGCTCGAAACGTCCGGACAGGGTGTCCTCCTACGAGCAGTACGTC. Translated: CASSSKRPDRVSSYEQYV.

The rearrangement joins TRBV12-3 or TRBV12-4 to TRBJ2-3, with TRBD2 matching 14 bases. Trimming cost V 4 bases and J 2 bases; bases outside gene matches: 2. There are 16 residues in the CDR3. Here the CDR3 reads CASSWTSGRFTDTQYF. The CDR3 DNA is TGTGCCAGCAGTTGGACTAGCGGGAGGTTCACAGATACGCAGTATTTT.

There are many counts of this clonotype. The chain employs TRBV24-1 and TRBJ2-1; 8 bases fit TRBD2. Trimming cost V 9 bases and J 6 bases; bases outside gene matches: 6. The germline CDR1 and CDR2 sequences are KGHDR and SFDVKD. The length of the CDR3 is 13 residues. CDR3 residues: CATSAGVVNEQFF. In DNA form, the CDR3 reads TGTGCCACCTCAGCGGGAGTAGTCAATGAGCAGTTCTTC.

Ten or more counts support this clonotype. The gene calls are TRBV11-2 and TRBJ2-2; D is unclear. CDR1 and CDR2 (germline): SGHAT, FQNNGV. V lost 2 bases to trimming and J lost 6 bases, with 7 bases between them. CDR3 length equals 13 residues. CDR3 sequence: CASSLSGAGELFF. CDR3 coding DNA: TGTGCCAGCAGCTTATCTGGAGCCGGGGAGCTGTTTTTT.

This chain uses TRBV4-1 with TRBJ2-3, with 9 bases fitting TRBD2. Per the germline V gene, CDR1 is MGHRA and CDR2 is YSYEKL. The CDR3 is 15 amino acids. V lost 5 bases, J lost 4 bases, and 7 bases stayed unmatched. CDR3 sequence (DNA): TGCGCCAGCAGCTCCTATAGCGGGAGCGCAGATACGCAGTATTTT. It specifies CASSSYSGSADTQYF.

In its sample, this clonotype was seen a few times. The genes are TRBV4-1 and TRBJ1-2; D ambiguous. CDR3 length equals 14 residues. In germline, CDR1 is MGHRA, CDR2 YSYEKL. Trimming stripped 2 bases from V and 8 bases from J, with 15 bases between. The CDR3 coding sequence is TGCGCCAGCAGCCAAACGGTCGCTTTGGACGGCTACACCTTC. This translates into CASSQTVALDGYTF.

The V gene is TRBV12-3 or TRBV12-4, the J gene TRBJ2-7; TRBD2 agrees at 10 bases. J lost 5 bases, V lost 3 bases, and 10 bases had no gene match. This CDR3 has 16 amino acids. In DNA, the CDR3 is TGTGCCAGCAGTTTGAACCCGCTAGCGGGAGTCGACGAGCAGTACTTC. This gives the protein CASSLNPLAGVDEQYF.

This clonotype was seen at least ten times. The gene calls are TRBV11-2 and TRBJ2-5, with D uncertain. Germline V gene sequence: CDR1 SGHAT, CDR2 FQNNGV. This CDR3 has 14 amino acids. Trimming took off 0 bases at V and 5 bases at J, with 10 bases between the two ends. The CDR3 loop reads CASSLDLVWETQYF. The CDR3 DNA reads TGTGCCAGCAGCTTAGATCTGGTTTGGGAGACCCAGTACTTC.